This is a list of T cell receptor beta chains from one sample in a study of blood T cell repertoires in COVID-19. Method: immunoSEQ multiplex PCR; TCRdb's copy keeps in-frame clones and lacks some. The sample holds more than 60,000 clones, about 74% seen once. Sequencing was performed on peripheral blood. These receptors were collected from a human donor with acute or convalescent COVID-19. The donor label of this sample is uncertain. The conserved cysteine and the conserved F or W are not part of the CDR3 here. The D gene is left open where the match is weak. Some rows have no size entry. The others give once, few or many, or a class for an expanded clone.

>TRBV6-6|few|TRBJ1-1|NA|10
ASSYGQGRAF
>TRBV28|NA|TRBJ1-2|NA|13
AIPQGRGTNYGYT
>TRBV3-1/TRBV3-2|once|TRBJ2-1|TRBD2|13
ASSQDWGSGRGQF
>TRBV19|NA|TRBJ2-6|NA|14
ASSIQGWSGANVLT
>TRBV5-6|NA|TRBJ1-6|NA|14
ASSFGITGGNSPLH
>TRBV6-5|NA|TRBJ2-7|TRBD2|14
ASSYSSLAGDYEQY
>TRBV2|NA|TRBJ1-2|NA|12
ANGADSWRDGYT
>TRBV19|NA|TRBJ2-1|NA|12
ASSIVAVYNEQF
>TRBV5-4|few|TRBJ2-3|NA|14
ASSLEGVGRTDTQY
>TRBV9|NA|TRBJ1-5|NA|11
ASSADMRQPQH
>TRBV11-2|once|TRBJ2-3|NA|12
ASSLDRHTDTQY